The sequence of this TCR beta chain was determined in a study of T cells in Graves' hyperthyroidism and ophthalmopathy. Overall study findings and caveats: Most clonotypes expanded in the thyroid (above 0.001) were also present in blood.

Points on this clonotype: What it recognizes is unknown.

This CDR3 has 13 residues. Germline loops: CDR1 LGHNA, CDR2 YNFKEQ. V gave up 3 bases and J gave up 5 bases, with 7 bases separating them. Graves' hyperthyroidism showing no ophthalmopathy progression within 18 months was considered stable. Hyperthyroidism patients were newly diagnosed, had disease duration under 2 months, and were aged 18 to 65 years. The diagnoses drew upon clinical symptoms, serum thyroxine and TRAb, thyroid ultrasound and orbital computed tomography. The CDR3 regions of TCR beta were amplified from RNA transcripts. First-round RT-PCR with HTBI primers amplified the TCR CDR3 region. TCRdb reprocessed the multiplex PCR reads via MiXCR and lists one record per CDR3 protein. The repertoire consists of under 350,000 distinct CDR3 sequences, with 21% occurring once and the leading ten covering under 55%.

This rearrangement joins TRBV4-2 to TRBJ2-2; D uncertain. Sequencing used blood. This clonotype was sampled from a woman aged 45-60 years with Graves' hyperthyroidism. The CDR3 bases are TGTGCCAGCAGCCAGGAACGGACCGGGGAGCTGTTTTTT. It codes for CASSQERTGELFF.